The clone carrying this T cell receptor beta chain was observed a few times. The germline CDR1 and CDR2 sequences are SQVTM and ANQGSEA. This CDR3 is 12 amino acids long. V was trimmed by 8 bases and J by 1 base, leaving 11 bases between them. TCRdb redid the calling of the RT-PCR reads with MiXCR, one entry per CDR3 protein. This table has about 680,000 distinct CDR3 sequences, 12% to 15% appearing once. The sequencing sample was made of memory CD4+ T cells from blood. This receptor was identified in a female donor in good health, serving as a healthy control. The V and J genes are TRBV29-1 and TRBJ1-1, with TRBD1 as a possible D gene (6 bases). The CDR3 coding sequence is TGCAGCTCCGGACAGTCGAACACTGAAGCTTTCTTT. This encodes CSSGQSNTEAFF.